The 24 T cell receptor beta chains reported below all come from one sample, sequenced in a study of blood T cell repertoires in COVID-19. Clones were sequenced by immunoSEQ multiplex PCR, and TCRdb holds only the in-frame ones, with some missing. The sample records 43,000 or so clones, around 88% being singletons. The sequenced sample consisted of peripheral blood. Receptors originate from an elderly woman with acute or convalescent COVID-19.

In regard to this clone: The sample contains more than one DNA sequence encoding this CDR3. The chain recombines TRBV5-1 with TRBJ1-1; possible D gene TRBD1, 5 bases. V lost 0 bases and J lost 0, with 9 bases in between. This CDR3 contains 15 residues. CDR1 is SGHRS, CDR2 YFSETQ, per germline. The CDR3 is CASSLAGVMNTEAFF. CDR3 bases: TGCGCCAGCAGCTTGGCGGGGGTCATGAACACTGAAGCTTTCTTT. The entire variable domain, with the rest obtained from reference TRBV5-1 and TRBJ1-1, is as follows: KAGVTQTPRYLIKTRGQQVTLSCSPISGHRSVSWYQQTPGQGLQFLFEYFSETQRNKGNFPGRFSGRQFSNSRSEMNVSTLELGDSALYLCASSLAGVMNTEAFFGQGTRLTVV.

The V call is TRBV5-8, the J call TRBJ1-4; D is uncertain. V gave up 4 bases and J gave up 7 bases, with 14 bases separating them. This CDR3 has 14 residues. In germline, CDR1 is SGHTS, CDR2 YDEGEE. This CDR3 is CASSPVGGAEKLFF. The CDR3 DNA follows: TGTGCCAGCAGCCCGGTAGGAGGAGCTGAAAAACTGTTTTTT.

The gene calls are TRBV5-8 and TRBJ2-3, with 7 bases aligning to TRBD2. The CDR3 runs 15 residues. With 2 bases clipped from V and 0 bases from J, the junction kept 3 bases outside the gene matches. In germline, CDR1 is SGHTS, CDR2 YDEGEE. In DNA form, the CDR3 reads TGTGCCAGCAGCTTAGCGGGGAGTAGCACAGATACGCAGTATTTT. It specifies CASSLAGSSTDTQYF. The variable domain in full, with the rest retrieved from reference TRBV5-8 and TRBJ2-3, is EAGVTQSPTHLIKTRGQQATLRCSPISGHTSVYWYQQALGLGLQFLLWYDEGEERNRGNFPPRFSGRQFPNYSSELNVNALELEDSALYLCASSLAGSSTDTQYFGPGTRLTVL.

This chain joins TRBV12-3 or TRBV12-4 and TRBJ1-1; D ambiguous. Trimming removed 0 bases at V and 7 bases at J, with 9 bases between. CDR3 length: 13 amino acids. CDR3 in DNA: TGTGCCAGCAGTTTAGCGGCAGGTTATGAAGCTTTCTTT. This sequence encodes CASSLAAGYEAFF.

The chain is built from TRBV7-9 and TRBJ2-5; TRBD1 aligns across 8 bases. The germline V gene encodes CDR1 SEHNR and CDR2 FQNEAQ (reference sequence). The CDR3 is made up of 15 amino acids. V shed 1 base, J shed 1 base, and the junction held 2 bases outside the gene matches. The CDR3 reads CASSLGGQVQETQYF. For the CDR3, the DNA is TGTGCCAGCAGCTTAGGGGGACAGGTCCAAGAGACCCAGTACTTC.

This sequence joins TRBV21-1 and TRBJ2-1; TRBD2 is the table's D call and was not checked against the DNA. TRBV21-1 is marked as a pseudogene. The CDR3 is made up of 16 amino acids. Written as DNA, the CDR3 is TGTGCCAGCAGCCCCCGGACTAGCGGGGGGGCGGGTGAGCAGTTCTTC. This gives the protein CASSPRTSGGAGEQFF.

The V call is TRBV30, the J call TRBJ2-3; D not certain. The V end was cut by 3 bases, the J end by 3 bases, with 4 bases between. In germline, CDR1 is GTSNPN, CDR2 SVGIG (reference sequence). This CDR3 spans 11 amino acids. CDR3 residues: CAWRSTDTQYF. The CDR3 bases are TGTGCCTGGAGGAGTACAGATACGCAGTATTTT.

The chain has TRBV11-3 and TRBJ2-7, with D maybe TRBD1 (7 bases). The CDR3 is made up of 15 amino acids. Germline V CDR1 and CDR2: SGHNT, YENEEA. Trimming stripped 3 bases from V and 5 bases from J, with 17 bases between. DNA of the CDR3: TGTGCCAGCAGCTTCGGGGGACAGAGGCTTAACGAGCAGTACTTC. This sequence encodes CASSFGGQRLNEQYF.

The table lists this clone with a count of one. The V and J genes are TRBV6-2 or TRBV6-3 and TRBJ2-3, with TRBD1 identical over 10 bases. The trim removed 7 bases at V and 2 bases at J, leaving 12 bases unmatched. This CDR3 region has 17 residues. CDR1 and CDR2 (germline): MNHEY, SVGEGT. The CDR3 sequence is CASIPPPGQGNTDTQYF. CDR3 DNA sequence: TGTGCCAGCATCCCCCCCCCGGGACAGGGGAACACAGATACGCAGTATTTT.

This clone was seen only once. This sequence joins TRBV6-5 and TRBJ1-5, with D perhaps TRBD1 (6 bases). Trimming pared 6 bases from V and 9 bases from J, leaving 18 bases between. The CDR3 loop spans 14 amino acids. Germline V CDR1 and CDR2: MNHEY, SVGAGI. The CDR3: CASSPTGLGGPQHF. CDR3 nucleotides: TGTGCCAGCAGCCCGACAGGTCTCGGTGGGCCCCAGCATTTT.

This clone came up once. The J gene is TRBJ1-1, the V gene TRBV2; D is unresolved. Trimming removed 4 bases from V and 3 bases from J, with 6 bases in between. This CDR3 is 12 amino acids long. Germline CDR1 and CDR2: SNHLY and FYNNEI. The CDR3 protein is CASSVEDTEAFF. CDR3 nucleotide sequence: TGTGCCAGCAGTGTGGAGGACACTGAAGCTTTCTTT.

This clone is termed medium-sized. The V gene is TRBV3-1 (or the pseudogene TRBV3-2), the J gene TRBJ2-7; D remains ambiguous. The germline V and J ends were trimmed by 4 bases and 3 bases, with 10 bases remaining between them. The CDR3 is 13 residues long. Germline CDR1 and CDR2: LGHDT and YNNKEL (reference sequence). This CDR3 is CASSPYSDYEQYF. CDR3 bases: TGTGCCAGCAGCCCATACTCCGACTACGAGCAGTACTTC.

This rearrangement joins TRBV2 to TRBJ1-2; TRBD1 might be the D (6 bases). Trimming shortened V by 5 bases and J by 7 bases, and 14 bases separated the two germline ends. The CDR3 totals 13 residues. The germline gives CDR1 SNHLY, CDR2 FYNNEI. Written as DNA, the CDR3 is TGTGCCAGCAGTACAGGGTCGCCGGCTGGCTACACCTTC. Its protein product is CASSTGSPAGYTF.

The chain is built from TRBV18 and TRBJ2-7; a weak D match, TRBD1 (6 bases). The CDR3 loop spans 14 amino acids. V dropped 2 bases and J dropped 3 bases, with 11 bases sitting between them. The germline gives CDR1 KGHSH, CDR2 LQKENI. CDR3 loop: CASSPETGVYEQYF. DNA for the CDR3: TGTGCCAGCTCACCAGAGACAGGTGTCTACGAGCAGTACTTC.

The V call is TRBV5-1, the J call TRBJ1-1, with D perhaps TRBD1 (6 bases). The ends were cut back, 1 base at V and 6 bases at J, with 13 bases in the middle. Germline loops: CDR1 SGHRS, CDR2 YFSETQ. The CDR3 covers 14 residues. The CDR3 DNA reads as TGCGCCAGCAGCTTGTCCTTAGGACAGTCTGAAGCTTTCTTT. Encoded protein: CASSLSLGQSEAFF.

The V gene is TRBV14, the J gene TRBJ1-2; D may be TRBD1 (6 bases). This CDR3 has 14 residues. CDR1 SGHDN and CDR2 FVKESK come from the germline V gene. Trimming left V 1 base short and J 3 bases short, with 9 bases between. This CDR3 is CASSQVNRDYGYTF. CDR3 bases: TGTGCCAGCAGCCAAGTGAACAGGGACTATGGCTACACCTTC.

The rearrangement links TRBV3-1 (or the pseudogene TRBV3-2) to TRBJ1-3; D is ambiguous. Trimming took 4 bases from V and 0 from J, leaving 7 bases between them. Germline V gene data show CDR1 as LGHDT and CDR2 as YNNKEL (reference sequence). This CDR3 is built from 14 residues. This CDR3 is CASSPVGSGNTIYF. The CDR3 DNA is TGTGCCAGCAGCCCAGTTGGCTCTGGAAACACCATATATTTT.

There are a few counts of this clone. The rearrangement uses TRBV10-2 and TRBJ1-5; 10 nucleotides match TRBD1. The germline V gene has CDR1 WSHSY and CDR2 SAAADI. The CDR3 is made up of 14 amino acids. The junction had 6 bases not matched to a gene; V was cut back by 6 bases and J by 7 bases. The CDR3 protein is CASRKGQGNQPQHF. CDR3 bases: TGCGCCAGCAGGAAGGGACAGGGGAACCAGCCCCAGCATTTT.

The DNA of the CDR3 is TGCAGCTACATGGCCTCCTCTGGAAACACCATATATTTT. Its translation: CSYMASSGNTIYF. This sequence joins TRBV29-1 and TRBJ1-3; D is unclear. Trimming took off 8 bases at V and 0 bases at J, with 11 bases between the two ends. The germline V gene has CDR1 SQVTM and CDR2 ANQGSEA. CDR3 length: 13 residues.

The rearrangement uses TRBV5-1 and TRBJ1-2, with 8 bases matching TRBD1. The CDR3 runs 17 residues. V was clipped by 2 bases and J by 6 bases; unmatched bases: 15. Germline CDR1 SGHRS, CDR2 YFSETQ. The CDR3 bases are TGCGCCAGCAGCTTATTACCGGGACAGGAGATCAGTGATGGCTACACCTTC. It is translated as CASSLLPGQEISDGYTF.

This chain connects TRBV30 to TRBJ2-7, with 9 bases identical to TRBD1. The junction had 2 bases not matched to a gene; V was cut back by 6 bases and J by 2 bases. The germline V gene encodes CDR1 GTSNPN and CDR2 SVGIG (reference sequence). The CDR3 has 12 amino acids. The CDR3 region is CACNRGPYEQYF. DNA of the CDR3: TGTGCCTGCAACAGGGGGCCCTACGAGCAGTACTTC.

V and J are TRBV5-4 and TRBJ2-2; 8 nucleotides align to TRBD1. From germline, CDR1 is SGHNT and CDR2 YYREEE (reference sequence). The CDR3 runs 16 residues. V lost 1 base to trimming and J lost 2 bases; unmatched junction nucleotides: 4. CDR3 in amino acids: CASSLLGQGNTGELFF. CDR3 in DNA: TGTGCCAGCAGCTTGTTAGGACAGGGTAACACCGGGGAGCTGTTTTTT.

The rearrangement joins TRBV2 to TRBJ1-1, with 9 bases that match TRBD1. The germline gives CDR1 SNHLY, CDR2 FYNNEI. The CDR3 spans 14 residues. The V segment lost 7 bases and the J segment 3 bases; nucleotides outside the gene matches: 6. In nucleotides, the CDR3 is TGTGCCAGCACCACAGGGGGCAGGGACACTGAAGCTTTCTTT. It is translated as CASTTGGRDTEAFF. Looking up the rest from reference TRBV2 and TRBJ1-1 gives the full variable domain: EPEVTQTPSHQVTQMGQEVILRCVPISNHLYFYWYRQILGQKVEFLVSFYNNEISEKSEIFDDQFSVERPDGSNFTLKIRSTKLEDSAMYFCASTTGGRDTEAFFGQGTRLTVV.

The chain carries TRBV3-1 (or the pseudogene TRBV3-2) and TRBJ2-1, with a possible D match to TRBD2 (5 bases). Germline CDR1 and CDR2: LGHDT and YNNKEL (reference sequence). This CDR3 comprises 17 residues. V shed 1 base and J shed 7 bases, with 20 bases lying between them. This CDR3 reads CASSQGGASRVRNEQFF. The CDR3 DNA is TGTGCCAGCAGCCAAGGTGGTGCGTCGCGGGTTAGGAATGAGCAGTTCTTC.